A single sample is the source of the 8 T cell receptor beta chains below, sequenced in a study of human T cells and chemical hapten exposure. Each CDR3 protein is one row after TCRdb ran MiXCR on the RACE reads. Here the sample spans tens of thousands of distinct CDR3 sequences, about 11% being singletons. This sample's time point: patch test 2, 6 weeks after DPC sensitization. Treatment indicated: therapeutic diphenylcyclopropenone sensitization with weekly scalp DPC. Specimen: whole blood, collected in connection with sensitization to the hapten diphenylcyclopropenone (DPC). The receptors stem from a man aged 35-49 years with alopecia areata. Some clones in this sample may be carry-over from other donors' samples.

J is TRBJ2-3 and V is TRBV28, with 12 nucleotides matching TRBD1. Germline lookup yields CDR1 MDHEN and CDR2 SYDVKM. V was pared by 6 bases and J by 3 bases, with 10 bases of the junction left unmatched. This CDR3 comprises 17 residues. DNA for the CDR3: TGTGCCAGCAGGGCCCGGGACAGGGGGCGCTGGACAGATACGCAGTATTTT. Protein: CASRARDRGRWTDTQYF.

The chain combines TRBV6-5 with TRBJ2-2, with D tentatively TRBD2 (5 bases). In germline, CDR1 is MNHEY, CDR2 SVGAGI. This CDR3 is 16 amino acids long. Trimming removed 8 bases at V and 0 bases at J, with 16 bases between. Here the CDR3 DNA reads TGTGCCAGCCGCCGGAAGGCGGGCGCGAACACCGGGGAGCTGTTTTTT. Its protein product is CASRRKAGANTGELFF.

The chain recombines TRBV6-2 or TRBV6-3 with TRBJ1-1, with D unresolved. The V end lost 5 bases, the J end lost 8 bases, and 15 bases lay between the germline ends. CDR1 is MNHEY and CDR2 is SVGEGT in the germline V gene. There are 13 residues in the CDR3. Here the CDR3 reads CASSVRYYGEAFF. The CDR3 DNA is TGTGCCAGCAGTGTTCGGTACTACGGGGAAGCTTTCTTT.

The chain carries TRBV5-1 and TRBJ2-5; 9 bases map to TRBD1. CDR3 length: 15 amino acids. The V segment lost 7 bases and the J segment 0 bases; nucleotides outside the gene matches: 7. Germline loops: CDR1 SGHRS, CDR2 YFSETQ. The CDR3 reads CASSRWTGDQETQYF. The CDR3 DNA reads as TGCGCCAGCTCGCGATGGACAGGGGACCAAGAGACCCAGTACTTC.

The sample holds a few counts of this clonotype. V and J are TRBV29-1 and TRBJ2-3, with D unresolved. Germline V lookup: CDR1 SQVTM, CDR2 ANQGSEA. The CDR3 length is 15 residues. V was cut by 0 bases and J by 0 bases, with 10 bases left in between. The DNA of the CDR3 is TGCAGCGTTGAAGATAGCTACCCTAGCACAGATACGCAGTATTTT. Translation gives CSVEDSYPSTDTQYF.

This clonotype appeared many times. The gene calls are TRBV5-1 and TRBJ1-2, with 7 bases fitting TRBD1. CDR3 length equals 14 residues. V was clipped by 0 bases and J by 6 bases; unmatched bases: 5. Germline CDR1 is SGHRS and CDR2 is YFSETQ. This chain's CDR3 is CASSLVAGGDGYTF. The CDR3 DNA is TGCGCCAGCAGCTTGGTGGCAGGGGGGGATGGCTACACCTTC.

This clonotype was observed a few times. The chain recombines TRBV28 with TRBJ1-1, with D perhaps TRBD1 (5 bases). V was shortened by 8 bases and J by 3 bases, with 19 bases between the two germline ends. This CDR3 has 15 residues. Germline V gene sequence: CDR1 MDHEN, CDR2 SYDVKM. Here the CDR3 DNA reads TGTGCCAGCGGTAGCGCGCAGGGACTTTACACTGAAGCTTTCTTT. Amino acids: CASGSAQGLYTEAFF. Full variable domain (rest looked up from reference TRBV28 and TRBJ1-1): DVKVTQSSRYLVKRTGEKVFLECVQDMDHENMFWYRQDPGLGLRLIYFSYDVKMKEKGDIPEGYSVSREKKERFSLILESASTNQTSMYLCASGSAQGLYTEAFFGQGTRLTVV.

This clonotype appeared a few times. This chain links TRBV20-1 with TRBJ2-3, with D uncertain. Germline CDR1 DFQATT, CDR2 SNEGSKA (reference sequence). The CDR3 extends over 14 amino acids. Deletions cut 3 bases from V and 2 bases from J, with 12 bases between. CDR3 bases: TGCAGTGCTAGTAAGCTGGCCCTCACAGATACGCAGTATTTT. This codes for CSASKLALTDTQYF.